This is a list of T cell receptor beta chains from one sample in a study of radiation and T cells in renal cell carcinoma. Sequenced by immunoSEQ multiplex PCR; TCRdb stores in-frame clones only, minus some. The repertoire includes some 75,000 clones, 82% of them detected once, and roughly 6% sits in the top ten. This sample comprised blood, obtained from a patient whose treatment included radiotherapy and nephrectomy. The receptors shown here come from a man between 60 and 70 years old with renal cell carcinoma. Each CDR3 is given with its conserved first and last residue. The D gene is left open where the match is weak. Size is stated for part of the rows, as once, few or many counts, or as a class when the clone is expanded.

>TRBV5-1|TRBJ1-2|TRBD1|once
TGCGCCAGCAGTCAAGGACAGGGAGGGAGCTATGGCTACACCTTC
CASSQGQGGSYGYTF
>TRBV9|TRBJ1-5|-|-
TGTGCCAGCACACGTAGGCCGAAGCCCCAGCATTTT
CASTRRPKPQHF
>TRBV6-1|TRBJ2-7|-|-
TGTGCCAGCACTTTGGACGGGTACGAGCAGTACTTC
CASTLDGYEQYF
>TRBV15|TRBJ2-1|TRBD2|-
TGTGCCACCAGCAGAGGACTAGCGGGAGTGGAAGAGCAGTTCTTC
CATSRGLAGVEEQFF
>TRBV27|TRBJ1-5|TRBD1|-
TGTGCCAGCAGTCCTCTATACGGACAGGGGCAATTGCAGACCCAGCATTTT
CASSPLYGQGQLQTQHF
>TRBV28|TRBJ2-5|-|-
TGTGCCAGCAGTAGAGCGACTCCGGAGACCCAGTACTTC
CASSRATPETQYF
>TRBV10-2|TRBJ1-1|-|-
TGCGCCAGCAGTGAGCAGGGTATCGCTGAAGCTTTCTTT
CASSEQGIAEAFF
>TRBV6-5|TRBJ2-5|TRBD2|-
TGTGCCAGCTCTACCTTTGGACTAGCCCAAGAGACCCAGTACTTC
CASSTFGLAQETQYF
>TRBV9|TRBJ1-2|TRBD1|-
TGTGCCAGCAGCGTAGATACAGGGGGATATGGCTACACCTTC
CASSVDTGGYGYTF
>TRBV11-2|TRBJ1-2|TRBD1|-
TGTGCCAGCAGCCGACCCGGGACAGGGGGCAGTGGTGGCTACACCTTC
CASSRPGTGGSGGYTF
>TRBV21-1|TRBJ1-1|-|-
TGTGCCAGCAGCAAACGCCCCCATCGGAACACTGAAGCTTTCTTT
CASSKRPHRNTEAFF
>TRBV9|TRBJ1-2|-|-
TGTGCCAGCAGCGCCTTAACAGGGAACTACTATGGCTACACCTTC
CASSALTGNYYGYTF
>TRBV27|TRBJ2-1|-|-
TGTGCCAGCAGTTTGGCCTCCCCGGGGCACAATGAGCAGTTCTTC
CASSLASPGHNEQFF
>TRBV13|TRBJ1-5|-|-
TGTGCCAGCAGCTTAGGGGGGGTCCAGCCCCAGCATTTT
CASSLGGVQPQHF